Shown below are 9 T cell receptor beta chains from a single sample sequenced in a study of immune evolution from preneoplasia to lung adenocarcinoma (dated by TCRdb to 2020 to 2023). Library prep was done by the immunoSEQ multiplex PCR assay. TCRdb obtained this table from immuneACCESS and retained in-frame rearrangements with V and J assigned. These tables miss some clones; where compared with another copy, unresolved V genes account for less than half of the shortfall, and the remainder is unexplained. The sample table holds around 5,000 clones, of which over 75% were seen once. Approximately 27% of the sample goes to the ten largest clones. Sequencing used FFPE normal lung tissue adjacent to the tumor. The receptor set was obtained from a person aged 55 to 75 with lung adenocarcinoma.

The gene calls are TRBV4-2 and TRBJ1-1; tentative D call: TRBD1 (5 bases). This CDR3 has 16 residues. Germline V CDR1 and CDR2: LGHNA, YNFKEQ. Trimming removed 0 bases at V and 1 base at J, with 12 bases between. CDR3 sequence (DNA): TGTGCCAGCAGCCAAGATCTGGGGGGAGGGAACACTGAAGCTTTCTTT. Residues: CASSQDLGGGNTEAFF.

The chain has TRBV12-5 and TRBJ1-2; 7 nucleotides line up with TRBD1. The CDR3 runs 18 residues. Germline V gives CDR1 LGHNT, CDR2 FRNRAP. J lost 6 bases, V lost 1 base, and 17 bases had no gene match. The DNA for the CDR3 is TGTGCTAGTGGTTTGGCACTGACAGGGCTGCAAACTAAGGATGGCTACACCTTC. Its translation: CASGLALTGLQTKDGYTF.

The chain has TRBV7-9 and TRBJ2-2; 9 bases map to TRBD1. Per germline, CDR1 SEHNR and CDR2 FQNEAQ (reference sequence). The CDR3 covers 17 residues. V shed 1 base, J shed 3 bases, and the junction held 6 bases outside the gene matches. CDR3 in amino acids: CASSLGTGGLDTGELFF. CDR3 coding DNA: TGTGCCAGCAGCTTAGGTACAGGGGGCTTAGACACCGGGGAGCTGTTTTTT.

CDR3 coding DNA: TGTGCCACCAGCAGAGTTCAGGGGGCAGATACGCAGTATTTT. Its protein product is CATSRVQGADTQYF. V and J are TRBV15 and TRBJ2-3; 7 bases are a match to TRBD1. The germline V gene encodes CDR1 LNHNV and CDR2 YYDKDF (reference sequence). This CDR3 spans 14 amino acids. V trimming: 1 base; J trimming: 4 bases; junction bases outside the gene matches: 2.

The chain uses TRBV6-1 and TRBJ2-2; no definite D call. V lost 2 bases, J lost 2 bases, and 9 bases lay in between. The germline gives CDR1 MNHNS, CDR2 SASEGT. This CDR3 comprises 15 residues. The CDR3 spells CASSEFGTNTGELFF. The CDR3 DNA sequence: TGTGCCAGCAGTGAATTTGGTACTAACACCGGGGAGCTGTTTTTT.

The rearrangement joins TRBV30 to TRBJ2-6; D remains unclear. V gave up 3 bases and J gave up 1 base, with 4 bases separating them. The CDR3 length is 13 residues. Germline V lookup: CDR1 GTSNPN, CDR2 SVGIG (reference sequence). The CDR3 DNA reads TGTGCCTGGAGCGGTTCTGGGGCCAACGTCCTGACTTTC. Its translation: CAWSGSGANVLTF.

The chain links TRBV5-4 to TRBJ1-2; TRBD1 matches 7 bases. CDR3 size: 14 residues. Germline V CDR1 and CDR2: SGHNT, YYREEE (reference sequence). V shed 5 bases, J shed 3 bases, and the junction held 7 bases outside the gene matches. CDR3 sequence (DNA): TGTGCCAGCAGAGGGGACCAGGGGGACTATGGCTACACCTTC. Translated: CASRGDQGDYGYTF.

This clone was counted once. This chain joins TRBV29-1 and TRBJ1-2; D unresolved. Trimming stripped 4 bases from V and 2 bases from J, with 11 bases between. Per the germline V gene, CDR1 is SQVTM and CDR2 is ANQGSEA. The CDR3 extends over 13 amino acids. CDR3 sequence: CSVGQEWNYGYTF. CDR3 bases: TGCAGCGTTGGGCAGGAGTGGAACTATGGCTACACCTTC.

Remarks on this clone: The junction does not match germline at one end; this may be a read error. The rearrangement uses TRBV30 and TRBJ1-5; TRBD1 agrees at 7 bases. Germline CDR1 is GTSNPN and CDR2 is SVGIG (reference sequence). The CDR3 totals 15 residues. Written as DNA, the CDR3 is TGTGCCTTAGGCCCGGGACAGTCAGACAATCAGCTCCAGCATTTT. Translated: CALGPGQSDNQLQHF. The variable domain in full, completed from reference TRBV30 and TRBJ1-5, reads SQTIHQWPATLVQPVGSPLSLECTVEGTSNPNLYWYRQAAGRGLQLLFYSVGIGQISSEVPQNLSASRPQDRQFILSSKKLLLSDSGFYLCALGPGQSDNQLQHFGDGTRLSIL.